One and the same sample provided the 20 T cell receptor beta chains below, sequenced in a study of metastatic and nonmetastatic thyroid tumors. TCRdb re-called the PCR reads through MiXCR. There are about 15,000 clones in the sample; roughly 24% occur only once, and approximately 8.4% lies in the top ten. All patients were untreated before thyroid surgery. Specimen: tumor tissue. The receptors stem from a female donor with papillary thyroid cancer or a benign thyroid nodule (not recorded which). Some clones in this sample may be carry-over from other donors' samples.

In regard to this clone: The germline gene is not matched at one end of the junction; a read error may be the cause. Other DNA sequences within the sample encode an identical CDR3. The chain combines TRBV20-1 with TRBJ1-2, with 8 bases fitting TRBD1. The CDR3 is 15 amino acids. Germline-derived CDR1 and CDR2 are DFQATT and SNEGSKA (reference sequence). CDR3 protein: CSARDLTGENYGYTF. CDR3 DNA: TGTAGTGCTAGAGATCTGACAGGGGAAAACTATGGCTACACCTTC.

This chain connects TRBV11-2 to TRBJ2-7; D might be TRBD2 (6 bases). This CDR3 is built from 14 residues. Germline CDR1 SGHAT, CDR2 FQNNGV. Trimming removed 5 bases from V and 4 bases from J, with 15 bases in between. Here the CDR3 reads CASSLRGVSYEQYF. The DNA of the CDR3 is TGTGCCAGCAGCCTGCGCGGGGTTTCTTACGAGCAGTACTTC.

CDR3 amino acids: CASSLMTGGGTDTQYF. CDR3 nucleotides: TGTGCCAGCAGTCTTATGACAGGGGGCGGCACAGATACGCAGTATTTT. The chain uses TRBV28 and TRBJ2-3, with 10 bases identical to TRBD1. V gave up 5 bases and J gave up 1 base; unmatched junction bases: 6. CDR1 is MDHEN and CDR2 is SYDVKM in the germline V gene. The CDR3 runs to 16 residues.

This clone was picked up many times. This chain joins TRBV7-3 and TRBJ2-5; D might be TRBD2 (6 bases). V was shortened by 0 bases and J by 1 base, with 6 bases between the two germline ends. The germline V gene has CDR1 SGHTA and CDR2 FQGTGA. This CDR3 comprises 14 residues. CDR3 in amino acids: CASSLTGGQETQYF. CDR3 sequence (DNA): TGTGCCAGCAGCTTAACGGGGGGCCAAGAGACCCAGTACTTC.

This clone was found a few times. The J gene is TRBJ2-7, the V gene TRBV7-8; tentative D call: TRBD1 (6 bases). There are 14 residues in the CDR3. V lost 1 base, J lost 4 bases, and 11 bases lay in between. From germline, CDR1 is SGHVS and CDR2 FQNEAQ. The CDR3 DNA reads as TGTGCCAGCAGCTTAGAGACAGGTCCGTACGAGCAGTACTTC. Translating gives CASSLETGPYEQYF.

This clone was counted only a few times. The chain uses TRBV6-2 or TRBV6-3 and TRBJ2-5, with a tentative D call TRBD1 (5 bases). The germline V gene has CDR1 MNHEY and CDR2 SVGEGT. The CDR3 has 14 residues. V was clipped by 7 bases and J by 1 base, with 13 bases between them. CDR3 residues: CASTITGFQETQYF. In DNA, the CDR3 is TGTGCCAGCACCATAACAGGTTTCCAAGAGACCCAGTACTTC.

This clone ranks as large. This chain links TRBV12-3 or TRBV12-4 with TRBJ2-7; no definite D call. V lost 3 bases and J 5 bases, leaving 8 bases between the germline ends. CDR3 size: 12 residues. The CDR3 sequence: CASSFWSDEQYF. The CDR3 DNA is TGTGCCAGCAGTTTCTGGTCCGACGAGCAGTACTTC.

The rearrangement links TRBV20-1 to TRBJ2-2; TRBD1 matches at 10 bases. The trim removed 0 bases at V and 5 bases at J, leaving 9 bases unmatched. This CDR3 is built from 17 residues. Germline assignment: CDR1 DFQATT and CDR2 SNEGSKA (reference sequence). The CDR3 sequence is CSARDPGTGVSTGELFF. CDR3 DNA sequence: TGCAGTGCTAGAGATCCCGGGACAGGGGTTTCGACCGGGGAGCTGTTTTTT.

In its sample, this clone was seen many times. V and J are TRBV3-1 and TRBJ2-7; 14 bases align to TRBD2. Germline V gene sequence: CDR1 LGHDT, CDR2 YNNKEL (reference sequence). V lost 2 bases, J lost 2 bases, and 11 bases stayed unmatched. The length of the CDR3 is 19 residues. In nucleotides, the CDR3 is TGTGCCAGCAGCCAAACCGGGACTAGCGGGAGTTCGTCGGCCTACGAGCAGTACTTC. It specifies CASSQTGTSGSSSAYEQYF.

By sample share, this clone is medium-sized (0.01 to 0.1%). The chain employs TRBV20-1 and TRBJ1-1; 7 bases agree with TRBD1. The germline V gene encodes CDR1 DFQATT and CDR2 SNEGSKA (reference sequence). The J segment lost 3 bases and the V segment lost 5 bases, leaving 6 bases of the junction unmatched. The CDR3 extends over 13 amino acids. Here the CDR3 DNA reads TGCAGTGCTCCCGGACAGGTCGACACTGAAGCTTTCTTT. Amino acid sequence: CSAPGQVDTEAFF.

The chain carries TRBV6-1 and TRBJ2-7; D not resolved. Trimming shortened V by 5 bases and J by 4 bases, and 6 bases separated the two germline ends. Germline values: CDR1 MNHNS, CDR2 SASEGT. The CDR3 has 11 residues. The CDR3 sequence is CASSQLYEQYF. For the CDR3, the DNA is TGTGCCAGCAGTCAACTGTACGAGCAGTACTTC.

This clone was detected many times. At the DNA level, this CDR3 is encoded by other sequences in the same sample as well. The chain recombines TRBV9 with TRBJ2-1, with 11 bases fitting TRBD2. Germline assignment: CDR1 SGDLS and CDR2 YYNGEE. J was trimmed by 4 bases and V by 0 bases; bases with no gene match: 3. The CDR3 sequence is 16 residues long. CDR3 DNA sequence: TGTGCCAGCAGCGTAGGGACTAGCGGGCATTACAATGAGCAGTTCTTC. This gives the protein CASSVGTSGHYNEQFF.

This clone was found a few times. The chain couples TRBV7-6 to TRBJ2-3; D is uncertain. The V gene lost 1 base and the J gene lost 7 bases, with 6 bases spanning the gap. CDR3 length: 12 residues. Germline CDR1 and CDR2: SGHVS and FNYEAQ. The CDR3 spells CASSLVENTQYF. The CDR3 bases are TGTGCCAGCAGCTTAGTTGAGAATACGCAGTATTTT.

This clone came up once. Germline and junction disagree at one end, which may indicate a read error. The chain joins TRBV5-1 to TRBJ2-5; 12 positions match TRBD2. CDR1 and CDR2 from the germline V gene are SGHRS and YFSETQ. This CDR3 has 19 residues. The CDR3 protein is CASSLGFLAGGSEMETHYF. In DNA form, the CDR3 reads TGCGCCAGCAGCTTGGGATTCCTAGCGGGAGGGTCCGAGATGGAGACCCATTACTTC.

By share, this clone ranks as medium-sized. The rearrangement joins TRBV7-9 to TRBJ1-2, with TRBD1 matching 9 bases. J gave up 1 base and V 3 bases, and 6 bases lay outside the gene matches. CDR3 length: 16 residues. Germline V gene lookup returns CDR1 SEHNR and CDR2 FQNEAQ (reference sequence). CDR3 sequence: CASSFERTGDNYGYTF. The CDR3, as DNA: TGTGCCAGCAGCTTCGAAAGGACAGGGGATAACTATGGCTACACCTTC.

V and J are TRBV6-1 and TRBJ2-7; TRBD2 agrees at 14 bases. CDR3 length: 15 amino acids. The V gene's germline CDR1 is MNHNS and CDR2 SASEGT. Trimming at V came to 7 bases and at J to 4 bases, leaving 6 bases not matched to a gene. The DNA for the CDR3 is TGTGCCAGCAATATGGGGACTAGCGGGGGTTACGAGCAGTACTTC. This codes for CASNMGTSGGYEQYF.

This clone is labeled medium-sized. This rearrangement joins TRBV6-1 to TRBJ2-4, with 7 bases lining up with TRBD1. V trimming: 6 bases; J trimming: 0 bases; junction bases outside the gene matches: 14. In germline, CDR1 is MNHNS, CDR2 SASEGT. The CDR3 spans 18 residues. The CDR3 protein is CASRTGTAASVAKNIQYF. The CDR3 DNA reads TGTGCCAGCAGAACCGGGACAGCCGCTAGTGTAGCCAAAAACATTCAGTACTTC.

The chain is built from TRBV11-2 and TRBJ2-1, with TRBD1 as a possible D gene (5 bases). V lost 4 bases, J lost 3 bases, and 13 bases lay in between. The CDR3 is made up of 15 amino acids. Germline CDR1 SGHAT, CDR2 FQNNGV. The CDR3 loop is CASSSDNAFYNEQFF. The DNA of the CDR3 is TGTGCCAGCAGCTCGGACAACGCCTTCTACAATGAGCAGTTCTTC.

This clone showed up just a few times. The CDR3 loop reads CASGDRNYEQYF. Here the CDR3 DNA reads TGTGCCAGCGGGGACAGGAACTACGAGCAGTACTTC. The chain combines TRBV6-2 or TRBV6-3 with TRBJ2-7; TRBD1 matches 8 bases. Germline V gene lookup returns CDR1 MNHEY and CDR2 SVGEGT. The length of the CDR3 is 12 residues. V trimming: 8 bases; J trimming: 3 bases; junction bases outside the gene matches: 3.

This chain links TRBV27 with TRBJ1-2; 8 nucleotides agree with TRBD1. The CDR3 contains 15 residues. J gave up 7 bases and V 0 bases, and 7 bases lay outside the gene matches. In germline, CDR1 is MNHEY, CDR2 SMNVEV (reference sequence). The CDR3 region is CASSLSGRGRAGYTF. Written as DNA, the CDR3 is TGTGCCAGCAGTTTATCGGGCAGGGGGCGGGCTGGCTACACCTTC.